The clone carrying this TCR beta chain showed up many times. Its antigen is as yet unknown. Sample time point: newly diagnosed GD, antithyroid drugs for less than 3 months. Generation of the TCR library employed RNA extracted from PBMCs. Graves' disease diagnosis was established per American Thyroid Association guidelines. This sample is part of a study of regulatory T cells in long-lasting Graves disease. Study conclusions and caveats: Those with persistent disease had in common more public clonotypes (about 2,700) than new patients (roughly 1,000). Persistent disease preferred TRBV28, TRBJ1-2 and TRBJ2-5; new disease, TRBV20-1 and TRBJ2-1. Study was limited to peripheral blood, excluding thyroid tissue.

Building of the TCR beta libraries involved iRepertoire HTBI primers and Arm-PCR of CDR3 regions. Each CDR3 protein is one row after TCRdb ran MiXCR on the multiplex PCR reads. The table has a few hundred thousand distinct CDR3 sequences, 14% seen once. This CDR3 is built from 14 residues. Trimming removed 8 bases from V and 4 bases from J; junction bases left unmatched: 10. These data were likewise used in another study, on T cells in Graves' hyperthyroidism and ophthalmopathy.

The rearrangement uses TRBV12-3 or TRBV12-4 and TRBJ2-7; 8 nucleotides align to TRBD2. Sample: peripheral blood mononuclear cells (PBMCs), taken at new diagnosis, from a patient treated with antithyroid drugs. The TCR sequence derives from a woman aged 50 to 65 with Graves disease. In nucleotides, the CDR3 is TGTGCCAGCCTCGCCGGGACTAGAGATTACGAGCAGTACTTC. Encoded protein: CASLAGTRDYEQYF.